Listed here are 17 T cell receptor beta chains from one sample, sequenced in a study of T-cell memory formation after mild COVID-19. From the 5' RACE reads, TCRdb called clonotypes with MiXCR, one entry per CDR3 protein. The repertoire holds tens of thousands of distinct CDR3 sequences, with 5% to 7% as singletons. Sequencing was done on a sample of PBMCs or a T cell subset sorted from them (not recorded which). The receptors shown here come from an adult who had mild COVID-19 (a few samples of this study predate the infection). Cell type and time point are not known.

This clonotype appeared a few times. This chain uses TRBV24-1 with TRBJ2-4; TRBD2 is a possible D gene (5 bases). The CDR3 loop spans 15 amino acids. Per germline, CDR1 KGHDR and CDR2 SFDVKD. V gave up 2 bases and J gave up 6 bases, with 13 bases separating them. The CDR3 bases are TGTGCCACCAGTGATTCGGGATCGCCCATAAACATTCAGTACTTC. Residues: CATSDSGSPINIQYF.

The DNA for the CDR3 is TGTGCCAGCAGCTTGCGGGGGGAGCAGTACTTC. It specifies CASSLRGEQYF. J is TRBJ2-7 and V is TRBV5-4, with D perhaps matching TRBD2 (6 bases). The CDR3 covers 11 residues. V lost 1 base and J 7 bases, leaving 6 bases between the germline ends. CDR1 is SGHNT, CDR2 YYREEE, per germline (reference sequence).

This rearrangement joins TRBV6-5 to TRBJ2-7; 14 bases agree with TRBD2. This CDR3 is built from 16 residues. CDR1 and CDR2 from the germline V gene are MNHEY and SVGAGI. Unmatched junction bases numbered 5, after V lost 4 bases and J lost 3 bases. CDR3 region: CASSSPGLAGGYEQYF. The DNA of the CDR3 is TGTGCCAGCAGTTCCCCAGGACTAGCGGGAGGCTACGAGCAGTACTTC.

There are a few counts of this clonotype. The chain employs TRBV12-3 or TRBV12-4 and TRBJ2-2; 7 nucleotides line up with TRBD2. This CDR3 is 13 amino acids long. V was pared by 1 base and J by 7 bases, with 0 bases of the junction left unmatched. The CDR3 region is CASSLGEGGELFF. The CDR3 nucleotides are TGTGCCAGCAGTTTAGGGGAGGGCGGGGAGCTGTTTTTT.

The chain combines TRBV6-1 with TRBJ2-1; no reliable D call. The CDR3 contains 16 residues. V dropped 4 bases and J dropped 0 bases, with 13 bases sitting between them. Germline CDR1 is MNHNS and CDR2 is SASEGT. The CDR3 here is CASSAAQRGSYNEQFF. The CDR3 DNA is TGTGCCAGCAGTGCGGCCCAGAGAGGCTCCTACAATGAGCAGTTCTTC.

The chain recombines TRBV14 with TRBJ2-7; D possibly corresponds to TRBD2 (6 bases). V shed 1 base and J shed 12 bases, with 16 bases lying between them. This CDR3 is built from 13 residues. The germline gives CDR1 SGHDN, CDR2 FVKESK. The CDR3 here is CASSQGDRERRYF. CDR3 sequence (DNA): TGTGCCAGCAGCCAAGGGGACCGGGAGAGGAGGTACTTC.

There are a few counts of this clonotype. The V call is TRBV12-3 or TRBV12-4, the J call TRBJ2-5; 11 bases map to TRBD2. This CDR3 region has 15 residues. Trimming cost V 3 bases and J 4 bases; bases outside gene matches: 4. CDR3 DNA: TGTGCCAGCAGTTTGAGCCTAGCGGGAGGAGAGACCCAGTACTTC. The encoded protein is CASSLSLAGGETQYF.

Only a few counts were recorded for this clonotype. The V gene is TRBV12-3 or TRBV12-4, the J gene TRBJ2-7; 7 nucleotides match TRBD2. The CDR3 contains 14 residues. Losses at the gene ends were 3 bases for V and 3 bases for J; bases not matched to a gene: 5. CDR3 DNA: TGTGCCAGCAGTTTTGGAGGGAGGGGCTACGAGCAGTACTTC. Protein sequence: CASSFGGRGYEQYF.

The table lists this clonotype with many counts. V and J are TRBV3-1 and TRBJ2-3; possibly TRBD1 for D (5 bases). CDR1 is LGHDT and CDR2 is YNNKEL in the germline V gene (reference sequence). The CDR3 loop spans 12 amino acids. Trimming left V 4 bases short and J 6 bases short, with 8 bases between. CDR3: CASSPGPDTQYF. The DNA of the CDR3 is TGTGCCAGCAGCCCAGGGCCCGATACGCAGTATTTT.

This clonotype came up many times. J is TRBJ2-5 and V is TRBV12-3 or TRBV12-4; D is uncertain. V was trimmed by 8 bases and J by 4 bases, leaving 14 bases between them. This CDR3 has 13 residues. The CDR3 spells CASSFGLTETQYF. The CDR3 nucleotides are TGTGCCAGCTCCTTCGGTTTGACAGAGACCCAGTACTTC.

The rearrangement links TRBV4-3 to TRBJ2-3; D possibly corresponds to TRBD2 (5 bases). The ends were cut back, 5 bases at V and 4 bases at J, with 16 bases in the middle. This CDR3 is built from 15 residues. Germline lookup yields CDR1 LGHNA and CDR2 YSLEER. As DNA, the CDR3 is TGCGCCAGCAGCTCCGGGATCCGAGGCTCAGATACGCAGTATTTT. Translated: CASSSGIRGSDTQYF.

This clonotype was detected many times. The chain recombines TRBV7-6 with TRBJ2-5; 10 bases match TRBD1. The CDR3 has 15 amino acids. Unmatched junction bases numbered 1, after V lost 1 base and J lost 2 bases. Germline CDR1 and CDR2: SGHVS and FNYEAQ. The chain's CDR3 is CASSLGGQGQETQYF. The CDR3 DNA is TGTGCCAGCAGCTTAGGGGGACAGGGGCAAGAGACCCAGTACTTC.

The rearrangement joins TRBV10-3 to TRBJ1-3, with TRBD1 as a possible D gene (5 bases). CDR1 ENHRY and CDR2 SYGVKD come from the germline V gene. V was clipped by 6 bases and J by 0 bases, with 18 bases between them. The CDR3 runs 17 residues. This CDR3 is CAISPGKGPVSGNTIYF. Here the CDR3 DNA reads TGTGCCATCAGCCCCGGGAAGGGGCCTGTCTCTGGAAACACCATATATTTT.

The chain employs TRBV2 and TRBJ2-1, with 11 bases that match TRBD2. Germline V gene data show CDR1 as SNHLY and CDR2 as FYNNEI. This CDR3 is 16 amino acids long. Trimming took 8 bases from V and 4 from J; bases not matched to a gene: 10. The CDR3 DNA is TGTGCCAGCGGTAAAGGGACTAGCGGAGTATACAATGAGCAGTTCTTC. Translating gives CASGKGTSGVYNEQFF.

In this sample, this clonotype turned up a few times. The chain employs TRBV4-1 and TRBJ2-6, with a tentative D call TRBD2 (5 bases). With 1 base removed from V and 0 bases from J, the gap between germline ends came to 10 bases. Germline V gene sequence: CDR1 MGHRA, CDR2 YSYEKL. This CDR3 has 17 residues. CDR3 DNA: TGCGCCAGCAGCCAAGTGAGGGCATTCTCTGGGGCCAACGTCCTGACTTTC. Amino acid sequence: CASSQVRAFSGANVLTF.

In its sample, this clonotype was seen a few times. At one boundary the junction diverges from the germline segment, which might be a read error. The chain has TRBV7-9 and TRBJ1-1, with 8 bases identical to TRBD1. Per germline, CDR1 SEHNR and CDR2 FQNEAQ (reference sequence). The CDR3 has 15 amino acids. The CDR3 bases are TGTGCCGGCAGCTTTCTGACAGGGGTACCCGCTGAAGCTTTCTTT. Its protein product is CAGSFLTGVPAEAFF.

This clonotype was seen at least ten times. V gene TRBV12-3 or TRBV12-4 combines with J gene TRBJ2-7; 7 bases line up with TRBD1. The CDR3 is 16 residues long. Trimming took 2 bases from V and 2 from J; bases not matched to a gene: 9. The DNA of the CDR3 is TGTGCCAGCAGTTTATCCCACGGGACAGATACCTACGAGCAGTACTTC. Protein: CASSLSHGTDTYEQYF.